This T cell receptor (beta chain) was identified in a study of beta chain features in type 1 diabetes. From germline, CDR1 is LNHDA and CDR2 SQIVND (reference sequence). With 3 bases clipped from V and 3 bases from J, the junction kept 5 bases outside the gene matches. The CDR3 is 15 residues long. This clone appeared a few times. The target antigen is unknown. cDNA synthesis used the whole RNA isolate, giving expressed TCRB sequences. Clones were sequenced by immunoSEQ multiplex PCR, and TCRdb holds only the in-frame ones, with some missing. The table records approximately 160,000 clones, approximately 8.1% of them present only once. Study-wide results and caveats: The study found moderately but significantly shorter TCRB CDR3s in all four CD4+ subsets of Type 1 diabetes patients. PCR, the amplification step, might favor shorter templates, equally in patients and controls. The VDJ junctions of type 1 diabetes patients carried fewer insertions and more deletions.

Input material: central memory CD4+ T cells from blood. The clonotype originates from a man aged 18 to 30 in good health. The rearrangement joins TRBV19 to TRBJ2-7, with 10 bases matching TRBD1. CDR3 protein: CASSIDRDRGYEQYF. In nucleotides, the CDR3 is TGTGCCAGTAGTATTGATCGGGACAGGGGCTACGAGCAGTACTTC.